This T cell receptor beta chain was found in a study of Tregs in tolerant kidney transplant recipients (dated by TCRdb to between 2018 and 2020). About the study as a whole: The study applied TCRbeta sequencing to find donor-specific regulatory T cells before combined kidney and bone marrow transplantation and then followed those same cells after transplant. The research as a whole found: Biological reproducibility was not directly assessed, although technical replication error appeared to be minimal. Donor-specific Treg expansion was found to exceed global Treg expansion in tolerant patients, suggesting antigen-driven rather than nonspecific expansion. PCR primers changed over time for some patients, so nucleotide-level comparison across those patients' samples was not possible. The study was constrained by small patient numbers, and validation of the findings is required in larger populations and under other immunosuppression protocols. Expanding Tregs with activated donor B cells appeared to identify the most biologically relevant and donor-specific TCRbeta repertoire.

The transplants used related donors with nonmyeloablative bone marrow transplantation, and mixed chimerism in the human trials was transient. Unstimulated Tregs (CD4+CD25+CD127-), CD4+ non-Tregs (CD4+CD25-), CD4 and CD8 cells were FACS-sorted from thawed PBMCs. Patients were a few combined kidney and bone marrow transplant recipients from the ITN036ST trial, and only these trial subjects had samples available. Healthy control blood was processed to PBMCs with a Ficoll density gradient and then cryopreserved, whereas patient PBMCs were collected both before and after transplant. Per the germline V gene, SGHTA is the CDR1 and FQGNSA is the CDR2. V and J are trimmed by 3 bases and 2 bases, and the gene matches miss 6 bases of the junction. There are 16 amino acids in the CDR3, from cysteine to phenylalanine inclusive. The read is trimmed to its CDR3 DNA, 48 bases read in frame from base 1. For TCRbeta CDR3 sequencing, genomic DNA from the sorted cells was extracted using the QIAGEN DNeasy Blood and Tissue Kit. High-throughput TCRbeta CDR3 sequencing, including PCR amplification with bias correction and internal controls, was performed commercially through immunoSEQ. Per the authors' processing: Unique productive TCRbeta sequences were defined by CDR3 nucleotide sequence where primers matched, and otherwise by CDR3 amino acid sequence together with Vbeta and Jbeta genes. As a correction for sorting error, sequences shared between sorted populations at a frequency ratio of 2:1 or less were discarded, and the remaining shared sequences were assigned to the higher population. Sequences were defined as donor-reactive when expanded at least 5-fold in CFSE-low cells versus unstimulated cells and present at a frequency of at least 0.01% in CFSE-low cells. Repertoire divergence was quantified by Jensen-Shannon divergence calculated from the top 100 TCRbeta sequences ranked by frequency. For samples with multiple sequencing runs, sorting error was corrected in each run separately before the runs were combined. TCRdb re-hosts the immuneACCESS table, in-frame sequences only. Its copies lack some clones; in the studies checked, an unresolved V gene accounts for under half of them, and the cause for the rest is not known. From that table come the V and J calls and clone size; the DNA was used to work out D and trimming. The sample table records 50,000 or so clones; over 85% of these occur just once. Roughly a sixth of the sample belongs to the ten largest clones.

This clone was picked up one time. Its binding antigen is unknown. Base qualities are not at hand, and no much larger clone is one base apart. This sample comprised CD8+ T cells from blood (PBMCs), obtained 12 months after the transplant. The receptor was derived from a human patient who received a combined kidney and bone marrow transplant. Donor T cells from the graft may be present among the T cells after a transplant. The chain is assembled from TRBV7-2 and TRBJ2-7; a stretch of 11 junction bases matches TRBD2. The CDR3 protein sequence reads: CASSLGTSGRTYEQYF. The nucleotides read TGTGCCAGCAGCTTGGGCACTAGCGGGAGAACCTACGAGCAGTACTTC.